This T cell receptor (beta chain) was recorded in a study of read filtering for tumor transcriptome and immune sequencing. Study information: 8 or 9 patients were R-ISS I, approximately 15 were R-ISS II, 6 or 7 were R-ISS III. RNA-seq yielded only about 75 to 1,400 TCR reads, IR-seq about 3.5 to 11 million.

The germline V gene has CDR1 SGHRS and CDR2 YFSETQ. CDR3 length: 13 amino acids. V was trimmed by 4 bases and J by 8 bases, leaving 14 bases between them. Many counts were recorded for this clonotype. This library used roughly 0.4 ug RNA and molecular barcoded adaptors spanning alpha/delta and beta/gamma chains. In TCRdb, the reads were re-called with MiXCR into one record per CDR3 protein. The sample records 40,000 to 50,000 distinct CDR3 sequences, roughly an eighth being singletons. The chain combines TRBV5-1 with TRBJ2-3; D is unresolved. This sequence was found in a donor aged 40 or older with multiple myeloma. Sequenced sample: a population of CD138-negative cells sorted from bone marrow. The CDR3 bases are TGCGCCAGCAGCGCAGGACCGCCCGGTACGCAGTATTTT. It is translated as CASSAGPPGTQYF.